A single sample is the source of the 20 T cell receptor beta chains below, sequenced in a study of blood T cell repertoires in COVID-19. Only in-frame clones appear in the TCRdb table, and some are missing; sequencing was by immunoSEQ multiplex PCR. The data hold 130,000 to 150,000 clones, with approximately 85% observed a single time. The sample taken for sequencing was peripheral blood. These receptors came from a woman aged 55 to 70 with COVID-19, enrolled during active disease.

This clone occurred once. The chain employs TRBV6-5 and TRBJ2-7; D is perhaps TRBD1 (6 bases). Trimming took 4 bases from V and 2 from J, leaving 15 bases between them. CDR1 is MNHEY, CDR2 SVGAGI, per germline. The CDR3 contains 15 residues. The CDR3 sequence is CASSFFGDKAYEQYF. CDR3 bases: TGTGCCAGCAGTTTTTTCGGGGACAAAGCCTACGAGCAGTACTTC.

This chain connects TRBV11-3 to TRBJ1-1; D not resolved. Germline CDR1 is SGHNT and CDR2 is YENEEA. CDR3 length equals 13 residues. With 6 bases removed from V and 4 bases from J, the gap between germline ends came to 12 bases. The CDR3 sequence: CASSPTAGTEAFF. In nucleotides, the CDR3 is TGTGCCAGCAGTCCGACCGCAGGCACTGAAGCTTTCTTT.

This clone was observed a handful of times. This chain links TRBV14 with TRBJ2-5; D gene ambiguous. Per germline, CDR1 SGHDN and CDR2 FVKESK. This CDR3 has 16 residues. Trimming left V 1 base short and J 0 bases short, with 12 bases between. The CDR3 coding sequence is TGTGCCAGCAGCCAAGTAGCCCGGTGGTACCAAGAGACCCAGTACTTC. Translation gives CASSQVARWYQETQYF.

The rearrangement links TRBV11-1 to TRBJ2-6; no reliable D call. The ends were cut back, 6 bases at V and 2 bases at J, with 14 bases in the middle. Germline V gene lookup returns CDR1 SGHAT and CDR2 FQDESV (reference sequence). The CDR3 is made up of 16 amino acids. CDR3 in DNA: TGTGCCAGCAGTCGGAGCTTCGTGACTGGGGCCAACGTCCTGACTTTC. It specifies CASSRSFVTGANVLTF.

The DNA of the CDR3 is TGTGCCAGCAGCGCCCGGGGGGACAGGGGCTACGAGCAGTACTTC. Its translation is CASSARGDRGYEQYF. The J gene is TRBJ2-7, the V gene TRBV9, with 10 bases fitting TRBD1. Germline V CDR1 and CDR2: SGDLS, YYNGEE. V lost 3 bases, J lost 3 bases, and 6 bases stayed unmatched. The CDR3 spans 15 residues.

This clone has more than one count but fewer than ten. This chain connects TRBV28 to TRBJ1-1, with a possible D match to TRBD1 (6 bases). Germline loops: CDR1 MDHEN, CDR2 SYDVKM. The CDR3 runs 16 residues. Deletions cut 4 bases from V and 5 bases from J, with 20 bases between. Written as DNA, the CDR3 is TGTGCCAGCAGTTCGAATACAGGGCAGGCTGCGACTGAAGCTTTCTTT. Residues: CASSSNTGQAATEAFF.

The genes are TRBV7-2 and TRBJ2-2; TRBD2 matches 8 bases. The CDR3 length is 16 residues. Per germline, CDR1 SGHTA and CDR2 FQGNSA. V was pared by 5 bases and J by 3 bases, with 8 bases of the junction left unmatched. CDR3: CASSQGWRGDTGELFF. The CDR3 DNA follows: TGTGCCAGCAGCCAAGGTTGGCGGGGGGACACCGGGGAGCTGTTTTTT.

This sequence joins TRBV24-1 and TRBJ2-1; 7 bases are shared with TRBD1. The CDR3 has 15 residues. The V and J ends lost 6 bases and 15 bases, in that order; junction bases with no gene match: 19. The germline V gene encodes CDR1 KGHDR and CDR2 SFDVKD. CDR3 DNA sequence: TGTGCCACCAGTAGTTCCCTAATACCCCGGGACAGTGGGTTCTTC. This sequence encodes CATSSSLIPRDSGFF.

J is TRBJ2-7 and V is TRBV7-9, with 8 bases matching TRBD1. This CDR3 comprises 15 residues. The J segment lost 3 bases and the V segment lost 4 bases, leaving 8 bases of the junction unmatched. CDR1 is SEHNR and CDR2 is FQNEAQ in the germline V gene (reference sequence). Here the CDR3 DNA reads TGTGCCAGCAGCTCGCCGGGACAGGAAGGCTACGAGCAGTACTTC. Translating gives CASSSPGQEGYEQYF. Full variable domain (missing parts from reference TRBV7-9 and TRBJ2-7): DTGVSQNPRHKITKRGQNVTFRCDPISEHNRLYWYRQTLGQGPEFLTYFQNEAQLEKSRLLSDRFSAERPKGSFSTLEIQRTEQGDSAMYLCASSSPGQEGYEQYFGPGTRLTVT.

The chain joins TRBV12-3 or TRBV12-4 to TRBJ2-1, with D perhaps matching TRBD1 (5 bases). The CDR3 runs to 12 residues. Trimming cost V 6 bases and J 6 bases, with 9 bases left between them. CDR3 nucleotide sequence: TGTGCCAGCAGCAGGGTGCCCAATGAGCAGTTCTTC. As protein: CASSRVPNEQFF.

V usage is TRBV10-3 and J usage is TRBJ1-5, with 8 bases aligning to TRBD1. V shed 4 bases and J 2 bases; nucleotides not matched to a gene: 4. CDR3 length: 15 amino acids. Germline assignment: CDR1 ENHRY and CDR2 SYGVKD. The chain's CDR3 is CAISGTGLGNQPQHF. The CDR3 nucleotides read TGTGCCATCAGTGGGACAGGGTTGGGCAATCAGCCCCAGCATTTT.

This clone was detected a few times. The genes are TRBV5-6 and TRBJ2-7; D perhaps matches TRBD2 (5 bases). The CDR3 extends over 14 amino acids. The germline V gene has CDR1 SGHDT and CDR2 YYEEEE. V was pared by 6 bases and J by 2 bases, with 15 bases between. CDR3 DNA: TGTGCCAGCACCCTGAGAGGGTACGCCTACGAGCAGTACTTC. Residues: CASTLRGYAYEQYF.

The chain has TRBV9 and TRBJ1-4, with D maybe TRBD1 (5 bases). The CDR3 is 15 residues long. Per germline, CDR1 SGDLS and CDR2 YYNGEE. The V end lost 3 bases, the J end lost 4 bases, and 13 bases lay between the germline ends. CDR3 in DNA: TGTGCCAGCAGCGGTGGGGCGGGGATTAATGAAAAACTGTTTTTT. Translating it yields CASSGGAGINEKLFF. Variable domain in full (rest from reference TRBV9 and TRBJ1-4): DSGVTQTPKHLITATGQRVTLRCSPRSGDLSVYWYQQSLDQGLQFLIQYYNGEERAKGNILERFSAQQFPDLHSELNLSSLELGDSALYFCASSGGAGINEKLFFGSGTQLSVL.

CDR3 in amino acids: CSVLLGTTSSYEQYF. CDR3 DNA sequence: TGCAGCGTTCTCCTCGGGACTACTAGCTCCTACGAGCAGTACTTC. This sequence joins TRBV29-1 and TRBJ2-7, with 7 nucleotides matching TRBD2. CDR1 is SQVTM and CDR2 is ANQGSEA in the germline V gene. J lost 0 bases, V lost 5 bases, and 10 bases had no gene match. This CDR3 is 15 amino acids long.

The chain joins TRBV19 to TRBJ1-6; possibly TRBD1 for D (6 bases). CDR3 length equals 17 residues. Trimming removed 4 bases at V and 0 bases at J, with 13 bases between. Germline V gives CDR1 LNHDA, CDR2 SQIVND (reference sequence). In DNA, the CDR3 is TGTGCCAGTAGTAGGGGGACATTTAGCTCCTATAATTCACCCCTCCACTTT. Translation: CASSRGTFSSYNSPLHF.

Written as DNA, the CDR3 is TGTGCCAGCAGCAAAAAGCGCAGGGCGTTATCCTCGGGAGAGACCCAGTACTTC. Protein product: CASSKKRRALSSGETQYF. J is TRBJ2-5 and V is TRBV21-1; the table's D call TRBD1 went unverified against the DNA. TRBV21-1 is annotated as a pseudogene. The CDR3 has 18 residues.

This rearrangement joins TRBV6-5 to TRBJ2-2; 9 positions match TRBD2. Losses at the gene ends were 5 bases for V and 2 bases for J; bases not matched to a gene: 3. CDR1 MNHEY and CDR2 SVGAGI come from the germline V gene. This CDR3 is built from 15 residues. CDR3 residues: CASSSLAGNTGELFF. The CDR3 coding sequence is TGTGCCAGCAGTAGCCTAGCGGGAAACACCGGGGAGCTGTTTTTT.

The chain carries TRBV24-1 and TRBJ2-3; unclear D gene. The V and J ends lost 4 bases and 4 bases respectively, with 11 bases between them. The CDR3 has 14 amino acids. The germline V gene has CDR1 KGHDR and CDR2 SFDVKD. Here the CDR3 reads CATSDLGSPDTQYF. The CDR3 coding sequence is TGTGCCACCAGTGACCTCGGTTCCCCAGATACGCAGTATTTT.

The rearrangement links TRBV6-1 to TRBJ2-3; TRBD1 is a possible D gene (6 bases). V lost 2 bases and J 4 bases, leaving 19 bases between the germline ends. The CDR3 has 17 residues. CDR1 MNHNS and CDR2 SASEGT come from the germline V gene. This chain's CDR3 is CASSELLGARDPDTQYF. The CDR3 DNA sequence: TGTGCCAGCAGTGAACTTCTGGGGGCGAGGGACCCAGATACGCAGTATTTT.

V and J are TRBV7-2 and TRBJ1-5; TRBD1 is a possible D gene (5 bases). The V gene's germline CDR1 is SGHTA and CDR2 FQGNSA. V lost 0 bases to trimming and J lost 3 bases, with 9 bases between them. The CDR3 length is 15 residues. CDR3 amino acids: CASSLAAGSNQPQHF. CDR3 nucleotides: TGTGCCAGCAGCTTAGCGGCAGGGTCCAATCAGCCCCAGCATTTT.